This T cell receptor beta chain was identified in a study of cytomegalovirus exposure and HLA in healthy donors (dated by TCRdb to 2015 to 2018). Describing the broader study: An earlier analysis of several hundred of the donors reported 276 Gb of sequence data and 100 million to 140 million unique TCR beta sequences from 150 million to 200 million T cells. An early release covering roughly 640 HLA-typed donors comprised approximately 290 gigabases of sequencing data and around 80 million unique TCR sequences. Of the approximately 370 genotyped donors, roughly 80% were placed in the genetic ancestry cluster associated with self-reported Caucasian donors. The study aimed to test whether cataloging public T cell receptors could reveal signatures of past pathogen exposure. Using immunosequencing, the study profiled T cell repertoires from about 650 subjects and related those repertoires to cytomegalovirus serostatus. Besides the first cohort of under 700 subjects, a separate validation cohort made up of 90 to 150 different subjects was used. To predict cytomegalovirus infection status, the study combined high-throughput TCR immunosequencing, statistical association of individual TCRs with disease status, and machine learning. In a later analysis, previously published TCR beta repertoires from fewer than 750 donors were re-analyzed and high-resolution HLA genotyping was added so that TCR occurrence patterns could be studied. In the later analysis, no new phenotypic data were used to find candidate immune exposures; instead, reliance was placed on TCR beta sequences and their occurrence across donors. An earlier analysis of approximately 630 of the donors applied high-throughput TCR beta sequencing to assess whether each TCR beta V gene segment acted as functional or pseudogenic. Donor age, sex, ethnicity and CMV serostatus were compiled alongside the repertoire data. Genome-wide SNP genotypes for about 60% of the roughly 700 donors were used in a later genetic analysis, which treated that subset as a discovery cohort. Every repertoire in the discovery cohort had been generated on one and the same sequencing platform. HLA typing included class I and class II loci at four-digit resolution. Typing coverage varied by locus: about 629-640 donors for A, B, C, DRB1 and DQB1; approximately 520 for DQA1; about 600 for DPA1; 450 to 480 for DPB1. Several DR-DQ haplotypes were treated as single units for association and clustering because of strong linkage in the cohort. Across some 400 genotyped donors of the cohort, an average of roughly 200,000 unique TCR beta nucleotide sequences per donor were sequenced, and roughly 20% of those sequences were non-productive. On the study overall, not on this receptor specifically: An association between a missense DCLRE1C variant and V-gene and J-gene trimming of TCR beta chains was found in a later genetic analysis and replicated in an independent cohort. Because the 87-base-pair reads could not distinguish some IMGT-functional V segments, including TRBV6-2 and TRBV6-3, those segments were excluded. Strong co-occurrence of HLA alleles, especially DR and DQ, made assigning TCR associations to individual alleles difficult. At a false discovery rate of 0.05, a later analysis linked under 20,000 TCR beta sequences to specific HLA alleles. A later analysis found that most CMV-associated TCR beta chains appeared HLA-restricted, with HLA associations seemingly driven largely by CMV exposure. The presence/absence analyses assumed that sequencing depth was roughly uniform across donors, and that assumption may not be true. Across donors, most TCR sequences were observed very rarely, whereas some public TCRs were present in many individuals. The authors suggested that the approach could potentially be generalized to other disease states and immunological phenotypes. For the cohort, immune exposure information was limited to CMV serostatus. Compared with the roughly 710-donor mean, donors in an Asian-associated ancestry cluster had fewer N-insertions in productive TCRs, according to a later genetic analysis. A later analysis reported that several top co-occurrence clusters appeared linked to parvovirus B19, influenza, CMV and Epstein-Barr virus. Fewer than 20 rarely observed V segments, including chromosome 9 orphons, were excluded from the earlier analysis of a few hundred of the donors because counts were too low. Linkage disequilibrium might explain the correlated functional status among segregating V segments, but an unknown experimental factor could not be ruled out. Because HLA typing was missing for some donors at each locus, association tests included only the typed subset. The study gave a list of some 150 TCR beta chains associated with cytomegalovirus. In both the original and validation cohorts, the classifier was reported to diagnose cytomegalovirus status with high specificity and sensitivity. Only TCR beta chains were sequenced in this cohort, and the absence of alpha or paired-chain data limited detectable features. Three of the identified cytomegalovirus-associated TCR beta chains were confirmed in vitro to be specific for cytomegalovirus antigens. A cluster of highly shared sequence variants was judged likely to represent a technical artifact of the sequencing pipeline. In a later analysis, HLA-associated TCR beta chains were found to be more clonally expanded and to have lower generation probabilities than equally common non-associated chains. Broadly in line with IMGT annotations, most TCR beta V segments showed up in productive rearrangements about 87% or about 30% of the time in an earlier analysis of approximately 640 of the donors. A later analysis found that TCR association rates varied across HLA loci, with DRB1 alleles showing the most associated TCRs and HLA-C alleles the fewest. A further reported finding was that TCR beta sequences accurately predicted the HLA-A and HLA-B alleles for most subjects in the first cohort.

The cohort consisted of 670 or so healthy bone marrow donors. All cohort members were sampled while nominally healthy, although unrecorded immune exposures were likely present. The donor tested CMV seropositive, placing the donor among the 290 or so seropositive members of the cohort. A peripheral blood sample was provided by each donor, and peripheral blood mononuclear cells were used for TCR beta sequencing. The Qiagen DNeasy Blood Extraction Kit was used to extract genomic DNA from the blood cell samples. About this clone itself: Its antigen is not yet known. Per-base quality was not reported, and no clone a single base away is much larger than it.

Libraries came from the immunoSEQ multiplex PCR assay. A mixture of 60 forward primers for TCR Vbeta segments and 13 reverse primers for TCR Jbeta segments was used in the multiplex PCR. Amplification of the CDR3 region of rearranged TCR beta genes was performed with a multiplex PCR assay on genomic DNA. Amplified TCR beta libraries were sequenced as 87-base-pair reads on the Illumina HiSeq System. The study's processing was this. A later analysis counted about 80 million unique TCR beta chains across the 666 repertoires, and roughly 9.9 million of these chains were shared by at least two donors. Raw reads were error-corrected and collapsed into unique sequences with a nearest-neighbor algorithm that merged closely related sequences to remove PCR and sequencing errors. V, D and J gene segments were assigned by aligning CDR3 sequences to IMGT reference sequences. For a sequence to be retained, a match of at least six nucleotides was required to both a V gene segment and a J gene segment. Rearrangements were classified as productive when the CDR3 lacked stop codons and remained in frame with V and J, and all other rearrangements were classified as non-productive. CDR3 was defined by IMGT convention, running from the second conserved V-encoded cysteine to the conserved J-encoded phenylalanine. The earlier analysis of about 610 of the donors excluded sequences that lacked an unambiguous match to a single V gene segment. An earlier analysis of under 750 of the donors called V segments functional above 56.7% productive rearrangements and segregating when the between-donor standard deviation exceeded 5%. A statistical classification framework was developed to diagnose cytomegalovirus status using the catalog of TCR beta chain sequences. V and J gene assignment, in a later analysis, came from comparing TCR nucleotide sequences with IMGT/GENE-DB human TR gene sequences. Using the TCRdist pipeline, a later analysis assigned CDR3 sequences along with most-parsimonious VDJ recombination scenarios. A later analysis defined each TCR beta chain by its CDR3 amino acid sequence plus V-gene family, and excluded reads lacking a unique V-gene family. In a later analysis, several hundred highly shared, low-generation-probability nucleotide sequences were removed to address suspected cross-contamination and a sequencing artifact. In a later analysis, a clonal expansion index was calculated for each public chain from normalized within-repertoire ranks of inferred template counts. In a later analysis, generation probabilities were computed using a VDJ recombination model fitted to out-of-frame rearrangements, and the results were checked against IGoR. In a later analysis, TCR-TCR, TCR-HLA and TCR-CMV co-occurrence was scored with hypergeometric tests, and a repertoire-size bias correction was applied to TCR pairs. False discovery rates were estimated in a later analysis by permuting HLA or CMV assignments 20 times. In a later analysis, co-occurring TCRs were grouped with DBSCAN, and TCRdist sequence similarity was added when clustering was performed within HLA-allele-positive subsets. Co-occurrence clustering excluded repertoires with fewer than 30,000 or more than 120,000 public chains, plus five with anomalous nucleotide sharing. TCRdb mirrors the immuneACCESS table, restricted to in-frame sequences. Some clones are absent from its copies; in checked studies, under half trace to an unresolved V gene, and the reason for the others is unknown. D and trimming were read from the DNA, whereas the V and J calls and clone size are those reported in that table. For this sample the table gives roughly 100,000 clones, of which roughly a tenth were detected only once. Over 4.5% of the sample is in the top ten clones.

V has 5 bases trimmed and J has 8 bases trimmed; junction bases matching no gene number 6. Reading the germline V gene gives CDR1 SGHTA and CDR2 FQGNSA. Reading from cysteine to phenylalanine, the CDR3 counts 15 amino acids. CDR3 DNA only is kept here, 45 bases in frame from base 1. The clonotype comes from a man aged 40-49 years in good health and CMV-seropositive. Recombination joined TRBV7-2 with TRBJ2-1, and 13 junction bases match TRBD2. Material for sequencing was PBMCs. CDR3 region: CASSLTSGRAHEQFF. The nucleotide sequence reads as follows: TGTGCCAGCAGCCTTACTAGCGGGAGGGCCCATGAGCAGTTCTTC.